This is a list of T cell receptor beta chains from one sample in a study of graft-versus-host responses after intestinal transplantation. The data were produced by immunoSEQ multiplex PCR, yet TCRdb's version contains in-frame clones alone and is incomplete. This sample has about 4,500 clones, with approximately 32% found just once. The sequencing used alloreactive CD4+ T cells from a mixed lymphocyte reaction culture, collected before transplantation. The receptors stem from a human patient who was an organ donor for intestinal transplantation. Both conserved end residues are part of each CDR3. A D gene is named only where the DNA matches it firmly. For some rows the clone size is stated as once, few or many, or as a class when expanded; others skip it.

CDR3nt,CDR3aa,j_gene,v_gene,abundance,d_gene
TGTGCCAGCAGTGACCAGAGGGAGACCCAGTACTTC,CASSDQRETQYF,TRBJ2-5,TRBV6-5,few,.
TGTGCCAGCAGCTTGGGGGGCGAGCAGTACTTC,CASSLGGEQYF,TRBJ2-7,TRBV5-6,.,.
TGTGCCAGCAGCTTCCTCCCAGGGGTTTCAGAGACCCAGTACTTC,CASSFLPGVSETQYF,TRBJ2-5,TRBV7-2,.,.
TGTGCCAGCTCACCACTAAGGGCAGATACGCAGTATTTT,CASSPLRADTQYF,TRBJ2-3,TRBV18,large,.
TGTGCCAGCAGCCAAGATTGGTACTATGGCTACACCTTC,CASSQDWYYGYTF,TRBJ1-2,TRBV4-2,medium-sized,.
TGTGCCAGCAGCCCCGAATCGATCGTTAGAAAGACCTATGGCTACACCTTC,CASSPESIVRKTYGYTF,TRBJ1-2,TRBV16,.,.
TGTGCCAGCAGCAAGACAGGGTACGAGCAGTACTTC,CASSKTGYEQYF,TRBJ2-7,TRBV11-3,medium-sized,TRBD1
TGTGCCAGCTCACCGCGACAGAAGGTCACAGATACGCAGTATTTT,CASSPRQKVTDTQYF,TRBJ2-3,TRBV18,.,.
TGTGCCAGCAGCTTAGGGCCGGGACAGGGGATCACCGGGGAGCTGTTTTTT,CASSLGPGQGITGELFF,TRBJ2-2,TRBV7-8,.,TRBD1
TGTGCCAGCAGCTTGAGGAGCGGGGGTTACAATGAGCAGTTCTTC,CASSLRSGGYNEQFF,TRBJ2-1,TRBV11-3,.,TRBD2
TGTGCCAGAAGCTTGGTTGAAGCGGGGGGATACAATGAGCAGTTCTTC,CARSLVEAGGYNEQFF,TRBJ2-1,TRBV5-3,few,TRBD2
TGTGCCAAAACCTCACAGGGGCCACTATTAGACTCCTATAATTCACCCCTCCACTTT,CAKTSQGPLLDSYNSPLHF,TRBJ1-6,TRBV21-1,medium-sized,.
TGTGCCAACCGGCAGGGGGTAGGGTACGAGCAGTACTTC,CANRQGVGYEQYF,TRBJ2-7,TRBV6-5,.,TRBD1
TGTGCCAGCAGCCGGGACAGGCACGGGGAGCTGTTTTTT,CASSRDRHGELFF,TRBJ2-2,TRBV7-3,.,TRBD1
TGCGCCAGCAGCTTGGAGGGGGTTGGTGCCACAGATACGCAGTATTTT,CASSLEGVGATDTQYF,TRBJ2-3,TRBV5-1,.,.
TGTGCCAGTACCTATCAAGACCCACCTAACTATGGCTACACCTTC,CASTYQDPPNYGYTF,TRBJ1-2,TRBV19,medium-sized,.
TGTGCCAGCTCACCAGGGTATGGCTACACCTTC,CASSPGYGYTF,TRBJ1-2,TRBV18,few,.
TGTGCCAGCAGCCCCCGGGATTACAATGAGCAGTTCTTC,CASSPRDYNEQFF,TRBJ2-1,TRBV5-4,.,.
TGTGCCAGCAGCTTAGGGGGGGCAGATACGCAGTATTTT,CASSLGGADTQYF,TRBJ2-3,TRBV7-3,medium-sized,TRBD2
TGCGCCAGCAGCCACTTCACAGGGAACACTGAAGCTTTCTTT,CASSHFTGNTEAFF,TRBJ1-1,TRBV11-2,few,.
TGCGCCAGCAGCCAAGAATTGGCAGGGGGTAGTCTGGGGGAGACCCAGTACTTC,CASSQELAGGSLGETQYF,TRBJ2-5,TRBV4-1,large,TRBD1
TGTGCCAGCAGTGAAGGGCTGAAAGATACGCAGTATTTT,CASSEGLKDTQYF,TRBJ2-3,TRBV6-1,medium-sized,.
TGCAGTGCTCTAAGGGACAGGTGGCAGTACTTC,CSALRDRWQYF,TRBJ2-7,TRBV20-1,.,TRBD1
TGTGCCAGCAGTTTTAGAGTACATCAGCCCCAGCATTTT,CASSFRVHQPQHF,TRBJ1-5,TRBV7-2,.,.
TGCGCCAGCAGCCAACTTTGGGCGACAAATTCACCCCTCCACTTT,CASSQLWATNSPLHF,TRBJ1-6,TRBV4-1,.,.
TGTGCCTGGAGTGTCGAGTTCGCGAACACCGGGGAGCTGTTTTTT,CAWSVEFANTGELFF,TRBJ2-2,TRBV30,.,.
TGTGCCAGCAGCTGGCGGACTACCAGAGGGGAGACCCAGTACTTC,CASSWRTTRGETQYF,TRBJ2-5,TRBV5-8,.,.
TGTGCCAGCAGCTTCTGGAGGGATAGTCGCTACAATGAGCAGTTCTTC,CASSFWRDSRYNEQFF,TRBJ2-1,TRBV11-2,.,.
TGCGCCAGCAGCTGGTGGGACAGGGATAATTCACCCCTCCACTTT,CASSWWDRDNSPLHF,TRBJ1-6,TRBV5-1,.,TRBD1
TGCGCCAGCAGCTTGAATAACTATGGCTACACCTTC,CASSLNNYGYTF,TRBJ1-2,TRBV5-1,medium-sized,.
TGTGCCAGCAGTAACTATGGCTACACCTTC,CASSNYGYTF,TRBJ1-2,TRBV2,.,.
TGTGCCAGCAGTTACTGGGGTAAAGAGACCCAGTACTTC,CASSYWGKETQYF,TRBJ2-5,TRBV6-6,.,.
TGTGCCAGCACCGTAGCGGGGGGGTCGGCCTACGAGCAGTACTTC,CASTVAGGSAYEQYF,TRBJ2-7,TRBV7-9,.,TRBD2
TGTGCCAGCAGCCTCGGGACAGTGAACACTGAAGCTTTCTTT,CASSLGTVNTEAFF,TRBJ1-1,TRBV7-9,.,TRBD1
TGTGCCAGCAGCTTAGACCCTAACTATGGCTACACCTTC,CASSLDPNYGYTF,TRBJ1-2,TRBV7-3,.,.
TGTGCCAGCAGCTTAGATCGACAGAACACTGAAGCTTTCTTT,CASSLDRQNTEAFF,TRBJ1-1,TRBV11-2,medium-sized,.
TGTGCCAGTAGTCCGACAGGGCTTATGCGAAACACCATATATTTT,CASSPTGLMRNTIYF,TRBJ1-3,TRBV19,.,TRBD1
TGTGCCAGCAGCTTAGCGGCAGGGCGTGGGGAGACCCAGTACTTC,CASSLAAGRGETQYF,TRBJ2-5,TRBV7-2,.,.
TGCAGCGTCCCAGAGGGGGCCGGTTGGGGAGGTCTGGGGCGTACGCAGTATTTT,CSVPEGAGWGGLGRTQYF,TRBJ2-3,TRBV29-1,few,.
TGTGCCACCAGCAGAGATATAACAACGAACACCGGGGAGCTGTTTTTT,CATSRDITTNTGELFF,TRBJ2-2,TRBV15,.,.
TGTGCCAGCAACTCCGGGACAGGGAGGGTTCAGCCCCAGCATTTT,CASNSGTGRVQPQHF,TRBJ1-5,TRBV28,medium-sized,TRBD1
TGTGCCAGACAGGGCACTGAAGCTTTCTTT,CARQGTEAFF,TRBJ1-1,TRBV2,few,.
TGCGCCAGCAGCCAAGATATAAGCTCCTATAATTCACCCCTCCACTTT,CASSQDISSYNSPLHF,TRBJ1-6,TRBV4-3,medium-sized,.
TGTGCCAGCAGTTTACCTACATCCAACACTGAAGCTTTCTTT,CASSLPTSNTEAFF,TRBJ1-1,TRBV11-3,.,.
TGTGCCAGCAGCTTAGGGCCCGGGCAGGGAGGGGCTGAAGCTTTCTTT,CASSLGPGQGGAEAFF,TRBJ1-1,TRBV11-2,few,.
TGTGCCTGGAGTGTACTCCGAGAGACCCAGTACTTC,CAWSVLRETQYF,TRBJ2-5,TRBV30,.,.
TGCGCCAGCAGCACGGGACAGGGTTATGGCTACACCTTC,CASSTGQGYGYTF,TRBJ1-2,TRBV5-1,few,TRBD1
TGTGCCAGCAGCTTGACCGGGGGGATTATTGGCTACACCTTC,CASSLTGGIIGYTF,TRBJ1-2,TRBV5-4,.,.
TGTGCCAGCAGCTTAAAGCTAGGCAGCTCCTACGAGCAGTACTTC,CASSLKLGSSYEQYF,TRBJ2-7,TRBV7-6,.,.
TGTGCCAGTAGTAGACAATCGACAGGGAACTATGGCTACACCTTC,CASSRQSTGNYGYTF,TRBJ1-2,TRBV19,medium-sized,TRBD1
TGTGCCAGCAGGTCAGACTCGGGGGCGTATAATTCACCCCTCCACTTT,CASRSDSGAYNSPLHF,TRBJ1-6,TRBV11-3,.,.
TGTGCCAGCAGTGGCAGGGAAAGCTATGGCTACACCTTC,CASSGRESYGYTF,TRBJ1-2,TRBV6-5,.,.
TGTGCCAGTAGTCCGTGGTTAGCGGTTTACAATGAGCAGTTCTTC,CASSPWLAVYNEQFF,TRBJ2-1,TRBV19,.,.